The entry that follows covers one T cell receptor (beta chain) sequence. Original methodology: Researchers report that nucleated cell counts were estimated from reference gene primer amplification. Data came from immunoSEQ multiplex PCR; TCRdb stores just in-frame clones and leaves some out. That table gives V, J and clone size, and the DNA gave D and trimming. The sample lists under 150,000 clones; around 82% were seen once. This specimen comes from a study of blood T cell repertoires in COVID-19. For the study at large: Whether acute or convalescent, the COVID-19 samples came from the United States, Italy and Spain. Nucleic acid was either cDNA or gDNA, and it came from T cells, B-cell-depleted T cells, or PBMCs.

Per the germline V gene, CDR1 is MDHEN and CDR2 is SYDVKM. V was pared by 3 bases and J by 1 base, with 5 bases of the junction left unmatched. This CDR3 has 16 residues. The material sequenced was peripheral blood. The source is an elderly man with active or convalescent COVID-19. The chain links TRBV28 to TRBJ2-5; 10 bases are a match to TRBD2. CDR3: CASSFQRGGLQETQYF. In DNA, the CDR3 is TGTGCCAGCAGTTTCCAGCGGGGGGGCCTCCAAGAGACCCAGTACTTC.